Reported below is one T cell receptor (beta chain). Its specificity is not known. These data come from a study of B cell selection in AIRE deficiency. Assay used: immunoSEQ multiplex PCR; TCRdb lists only in-frame clones, some missing. Of under 6,500 clones listed, over 75% are singletons. Regulatory T cells were sorted as CD4+CD25hiCD127low/negative cells. Study observations and caveats: About 30% of healthy-shared Treg TCRbeta sequences appeared in patient Tconv cells. With only TCRbeta sequenced, about 37% of shared healthy Treg sequences overlapped Tconv. Of about 4,000 shared Treg TCRbeta sequences, about 32% were healthy-only, approximately 9% patient-only.

The CDR3 runs to 13 residues. V was cut by 3 bases and J by 4 bases, with 10 bases left in between. CDR1 is SEHNR, CDR2 FQNEAQ, per germline (reference sequence). The V call is TRBV7-9, the J call TRBJ2-7; D may be TRBD2 (5 bases). This sequence originates from a human donor with AIRE deficiency. What was sequenced was Tregs sorted from PBMCs. The CDR3 DNA reads TGTGCCAGCAGCTTCAGAGGGAGTTACGAGCAGTACTTC. Translating gives CASSFRGSYEQYF. The whole variable domain, filled in from reference TRBV7-9 and TRBJ2-7, reads DTGVSQNPRHKITKRGQNVTFRCDPISEHNRLYWYRQTLGQGPEFLTYFQNEAQLEKSRLLSDRFSAERPKGSFSTLEIQRTEQGDSAMYLCASSFRGSYEQYFGPGTRLTVT.